This is a list of T cell receptor beta chains from one sample in a study of blood T cell repertoires in COVID-19. The data were produced by immunoSEQ multiplex PCR, yet TCRdb's version contains in-frame clones alone and is incomplete. The sample yields approximately 200,000 clones, 85% to 90% seen once. The specimen sequenced was PBMCs or T cells enriched from blood (not recorded which). Receptor source: a young man who had recovered from COVID-19. CDR3s include the opening cysteine and the closing phenylalanine or tryptophan. The D gene is left open where the match is weak. The listing skips clone size in some rows; elsewhere it reads once, few, many or a size class.

v_gene	d_gene	abundance	j_gene	CDR3nt	CDR3aa
TRBV11-2	-	few	TRBJ2-5	TGTGCCAGCAGCTTAGATCAGCTAGCTTCAGAGACCCAGTACTTC	CASSLDQLASETQYF
TRBV30	TRBD2	-	TRBJ2-3	TGTGCCTCCACACCTTGGGAGGGAGTCACAGATACGCAGTATTTT	CASTPWEGVTDTQYF
TRBV9	-	-	TRBJ2-1	TGTGCCAGCAGCGTAAGCCCTACCGGGATCAATGAGCAGTTCTTC	CASSVSPTGINEQFF
TRBV9	TRBD2	-	TRBJ2-3	TGTGCCAGTGGCGGGACTAGCGGGAGCACTAGCACAGATACGCAGTATTTT	CASGGTSGSTSTDTQYF
TRBV5-1	TRBD1	once	TRBJ2-7	TGCGCCAGCAGCGAGAGGACAGGGTTTTTAACCACCTACGAGCAGTACTTC	CASSERTGFLTTYEQYF
TRBV19	-	-	TRBJ1-6	TGTGCCAGTAGTAACCGGGACACTAATAATTCACCCCTCCACTTT	CASSNRDTNNSPLHF
TRBV4-3	-	-	TRBJ1-1	TGCGCCAGCAGCCAGACAGGGAACACTGAAGCTTTCTTT	CASSQTGNTEAFF
TRBV5-8	-	-	TRBJ1-1	TGTGCCAGCAGCCGGCGGGGAGCTTTCTTT	CASSRRGAFF
TRBV18	TRBD2	-	TRBJ2-1	TGTGCCAGCTCACCTCTAGCGGGAGTCATCTACAATGAGCAGTTCTTC	CASSPLAGVIYNEQFF
TRBV30	TRBD2	-	TRBJ2-3	TGTGCCTGGAGTGACGGGGGGGCAGATACGCAGTATTTT	CAWSDGGADTQYF